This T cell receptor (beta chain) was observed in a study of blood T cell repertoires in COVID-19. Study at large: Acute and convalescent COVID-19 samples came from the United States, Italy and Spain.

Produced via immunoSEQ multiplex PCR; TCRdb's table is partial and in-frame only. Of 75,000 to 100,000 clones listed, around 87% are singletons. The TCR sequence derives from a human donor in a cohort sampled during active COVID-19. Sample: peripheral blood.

The CDR3 DNA follows: TGCAGCGTTGGTGGGGGTAGCGGGACAAACTACGAGCAGTACTTC. It translates to CSVGGGSGTNYEQYF. V and J are TRBV29-1 and TRBJ2-7; 8 bases are shared with TRBD2. The germline gives CDR1 SQVTM, CDR2 ANQGSEA. There are 15 residues in the CDR3. With 4 bases clipped from V and 3 bases from J, the junction kept 11 bases outside the gene matches.